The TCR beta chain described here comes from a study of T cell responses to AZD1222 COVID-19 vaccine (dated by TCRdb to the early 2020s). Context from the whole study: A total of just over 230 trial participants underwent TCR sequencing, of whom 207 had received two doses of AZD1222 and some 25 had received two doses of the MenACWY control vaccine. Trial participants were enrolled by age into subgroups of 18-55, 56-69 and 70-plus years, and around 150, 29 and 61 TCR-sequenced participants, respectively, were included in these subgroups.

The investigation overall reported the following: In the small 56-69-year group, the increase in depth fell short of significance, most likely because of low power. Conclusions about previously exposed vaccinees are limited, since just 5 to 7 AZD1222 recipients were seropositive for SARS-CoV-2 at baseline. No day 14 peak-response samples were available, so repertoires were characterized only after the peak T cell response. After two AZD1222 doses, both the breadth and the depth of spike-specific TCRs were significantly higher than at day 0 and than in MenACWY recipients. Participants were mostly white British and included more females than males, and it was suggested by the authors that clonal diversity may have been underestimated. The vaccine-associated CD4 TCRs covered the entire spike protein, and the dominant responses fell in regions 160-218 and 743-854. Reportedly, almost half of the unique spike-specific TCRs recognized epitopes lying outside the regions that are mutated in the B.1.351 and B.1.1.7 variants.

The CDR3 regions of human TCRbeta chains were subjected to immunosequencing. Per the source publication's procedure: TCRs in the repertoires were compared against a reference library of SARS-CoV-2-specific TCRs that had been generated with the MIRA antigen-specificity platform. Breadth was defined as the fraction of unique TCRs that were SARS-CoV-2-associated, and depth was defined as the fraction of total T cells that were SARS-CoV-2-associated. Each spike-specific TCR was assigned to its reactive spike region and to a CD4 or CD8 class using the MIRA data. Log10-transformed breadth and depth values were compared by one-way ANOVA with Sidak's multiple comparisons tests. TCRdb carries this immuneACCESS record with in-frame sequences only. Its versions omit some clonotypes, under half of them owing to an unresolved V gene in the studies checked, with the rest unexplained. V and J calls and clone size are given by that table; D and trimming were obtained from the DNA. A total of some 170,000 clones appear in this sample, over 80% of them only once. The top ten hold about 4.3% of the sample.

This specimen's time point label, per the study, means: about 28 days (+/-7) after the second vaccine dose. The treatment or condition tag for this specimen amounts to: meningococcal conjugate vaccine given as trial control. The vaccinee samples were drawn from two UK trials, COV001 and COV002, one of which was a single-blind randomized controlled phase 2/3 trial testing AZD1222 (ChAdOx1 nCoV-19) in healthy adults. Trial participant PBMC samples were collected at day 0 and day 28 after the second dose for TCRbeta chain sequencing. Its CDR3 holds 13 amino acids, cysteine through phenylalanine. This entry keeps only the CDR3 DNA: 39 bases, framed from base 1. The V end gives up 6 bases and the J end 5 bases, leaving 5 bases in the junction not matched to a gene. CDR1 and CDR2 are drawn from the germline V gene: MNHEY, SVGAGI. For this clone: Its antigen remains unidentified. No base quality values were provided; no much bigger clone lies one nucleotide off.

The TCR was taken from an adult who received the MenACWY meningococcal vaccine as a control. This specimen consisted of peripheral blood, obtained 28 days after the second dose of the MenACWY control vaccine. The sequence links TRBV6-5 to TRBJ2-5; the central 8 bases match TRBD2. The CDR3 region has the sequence CASRSPGGETQYF. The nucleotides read TGTGCCAGCAGATCCCCGGGGGGGGAGACCCAGTACTTC.